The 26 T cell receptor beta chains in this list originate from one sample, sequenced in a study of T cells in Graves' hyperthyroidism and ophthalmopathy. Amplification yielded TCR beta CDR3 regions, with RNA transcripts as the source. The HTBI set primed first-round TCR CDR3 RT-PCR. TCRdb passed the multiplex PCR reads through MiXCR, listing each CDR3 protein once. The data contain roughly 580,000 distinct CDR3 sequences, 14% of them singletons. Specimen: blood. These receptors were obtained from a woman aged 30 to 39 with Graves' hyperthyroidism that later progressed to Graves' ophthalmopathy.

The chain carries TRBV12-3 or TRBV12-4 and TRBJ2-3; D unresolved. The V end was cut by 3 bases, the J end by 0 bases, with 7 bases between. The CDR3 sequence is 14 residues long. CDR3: CASSFPDSTDTQYF. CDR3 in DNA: TGTGCCAGCAGTTTTCCCGACAGCACAGATACGCAGTATTTT.

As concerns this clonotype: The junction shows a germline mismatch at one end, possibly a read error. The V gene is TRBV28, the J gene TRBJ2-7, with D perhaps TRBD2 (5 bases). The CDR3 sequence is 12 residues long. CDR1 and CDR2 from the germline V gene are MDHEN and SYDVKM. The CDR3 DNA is TGTGACAGCAGTTTAGGAGGAAACGAGCAGTACTTC. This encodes CDSSLGGNEQYF. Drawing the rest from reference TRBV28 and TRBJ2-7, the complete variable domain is DVKVTQSSRYLVKRTGEKVFLECVQDMDHENMFWYRQDPGLGLRLIYFSYDVKMKEKGDIPEGYSVSREKKERFSLILESASTNQTSMYLCDSSLGGNEQYFGPGTRLTVT.

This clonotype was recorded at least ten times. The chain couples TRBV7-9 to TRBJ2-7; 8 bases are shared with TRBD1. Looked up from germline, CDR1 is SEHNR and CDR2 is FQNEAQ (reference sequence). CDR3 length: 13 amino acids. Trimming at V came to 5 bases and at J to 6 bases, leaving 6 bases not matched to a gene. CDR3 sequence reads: CASSPTGGGEQYF. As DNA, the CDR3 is TGTGCCAGCAGCCCTACAGGGGGTGGCGAGCAGTACTTC.

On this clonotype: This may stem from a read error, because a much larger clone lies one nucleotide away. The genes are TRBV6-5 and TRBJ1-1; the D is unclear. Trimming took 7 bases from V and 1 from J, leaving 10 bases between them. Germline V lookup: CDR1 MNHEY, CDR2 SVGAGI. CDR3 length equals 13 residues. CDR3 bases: TGTGCCAGCACCCCGGCGGGGAACACTGAAGCTTTCTTT. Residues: CASTPAGNTEAFF.

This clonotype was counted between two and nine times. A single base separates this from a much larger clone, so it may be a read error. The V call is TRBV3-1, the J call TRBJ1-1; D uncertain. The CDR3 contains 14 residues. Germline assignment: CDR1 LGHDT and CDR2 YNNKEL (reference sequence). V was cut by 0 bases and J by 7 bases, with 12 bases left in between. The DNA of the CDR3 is TGTGCCAGCAGCCAAGATGGGGAAACGGTTGAAGCTTTCTTT. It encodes CASSQDGETVEAFF.

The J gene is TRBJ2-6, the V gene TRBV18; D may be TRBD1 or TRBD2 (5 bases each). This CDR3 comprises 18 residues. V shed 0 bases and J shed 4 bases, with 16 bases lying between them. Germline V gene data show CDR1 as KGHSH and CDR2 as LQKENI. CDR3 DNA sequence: TGTGCCAGCTCACCACCGAGGGGTCCTAACCCCGGGGCCAACGTCCTGACTTTC. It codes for CASSPPRGPNPGANVLTF.

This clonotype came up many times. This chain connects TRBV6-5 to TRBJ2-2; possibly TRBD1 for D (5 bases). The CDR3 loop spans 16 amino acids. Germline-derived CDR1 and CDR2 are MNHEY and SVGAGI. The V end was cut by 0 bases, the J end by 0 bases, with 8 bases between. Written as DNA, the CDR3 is TGTGCCAGCAGTTACTCGGCAGGGACGAACACCGGGGAGCTGTTTTTT. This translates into CASSYSAGTNTGELFF.

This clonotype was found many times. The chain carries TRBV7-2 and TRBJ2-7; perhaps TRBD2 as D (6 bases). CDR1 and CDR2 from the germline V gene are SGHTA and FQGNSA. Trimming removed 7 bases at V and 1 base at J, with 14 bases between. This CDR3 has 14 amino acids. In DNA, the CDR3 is TGTGCCAGCAAACTTTCTAGCGTTTCCTACGAGCAGTACTTC. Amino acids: CASKLSSVSYEQYF.

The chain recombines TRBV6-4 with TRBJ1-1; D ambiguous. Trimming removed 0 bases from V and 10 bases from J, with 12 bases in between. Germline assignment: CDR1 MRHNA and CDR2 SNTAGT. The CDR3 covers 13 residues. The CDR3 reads CASSDSDQRRAFF. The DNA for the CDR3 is TGTGCCAGCAGTGACTCGGATCAGCGGAGAGCTTTCTTT.

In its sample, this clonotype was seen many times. The CDR3 DNA reads as TGTGCCTGGAGTGGACAGAATCAGCCCCAGCATTTT. Amino acid sequence: CAWSGQNQPQHF. The J gene is TRBJ1-5, the V gene TRBV30, with D possibly matching TRBD1 (5 bases). The CDR3 spans 12 residues. Trimming removed 1 base from V and 4 bases from J, with 5 bases in between. The germline gives CDR1 GTSNPN, CDR2 SVGIG (reference sequence).

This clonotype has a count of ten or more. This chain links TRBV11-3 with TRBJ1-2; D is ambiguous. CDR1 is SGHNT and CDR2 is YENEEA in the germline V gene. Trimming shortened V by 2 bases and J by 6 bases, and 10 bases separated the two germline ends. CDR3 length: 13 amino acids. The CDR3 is CASSLRESDGYTF. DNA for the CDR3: TGTGCCAGCAGCTTACGTGAAAGTGATGGCTACACCTTC. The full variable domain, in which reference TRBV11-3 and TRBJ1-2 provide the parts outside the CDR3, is EAGVVQSPRYKIIEKKQPVAFWCNPISGHNTLYWYLQNLGQGPELLIRYENEEAVDDSQLPKDRFSAERLKGVDSTLKIQPAELGDSAVYLCASSLRESDGYTFGSGTRLTVV.

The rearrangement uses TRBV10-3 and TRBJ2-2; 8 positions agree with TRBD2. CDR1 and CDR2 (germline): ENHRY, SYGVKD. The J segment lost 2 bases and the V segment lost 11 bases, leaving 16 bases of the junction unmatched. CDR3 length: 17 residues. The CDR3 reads CAVRGGLAGLNTGELFF. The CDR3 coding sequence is TGTGCCGTCCGAGGGGGGCTAGCGGGTCTTAACACCGGGGAGCTGTTTTTT.

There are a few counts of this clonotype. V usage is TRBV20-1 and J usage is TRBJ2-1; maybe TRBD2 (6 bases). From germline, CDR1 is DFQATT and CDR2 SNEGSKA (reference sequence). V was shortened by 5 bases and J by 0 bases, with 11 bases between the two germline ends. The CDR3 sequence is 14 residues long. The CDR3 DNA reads TGCAGTGCTTCCGACGGGAGCTCCTACAATGAGCAGTTCTTC. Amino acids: CSASDGSSYNEQFF.

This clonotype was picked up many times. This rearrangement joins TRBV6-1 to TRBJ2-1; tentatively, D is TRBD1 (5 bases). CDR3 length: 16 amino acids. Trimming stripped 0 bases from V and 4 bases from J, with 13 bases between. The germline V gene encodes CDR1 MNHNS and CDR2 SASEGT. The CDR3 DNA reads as TGTGCCAGCAGTGAAGCGCTAGGGGCCCCTTACAATGAGCAGTTCTTC. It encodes CASSEALGAPYNEQFF.

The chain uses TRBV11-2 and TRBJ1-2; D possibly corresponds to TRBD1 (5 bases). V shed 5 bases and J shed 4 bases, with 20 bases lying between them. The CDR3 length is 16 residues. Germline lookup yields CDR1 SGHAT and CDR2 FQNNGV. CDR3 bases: TGTGCCAGCAGCCCATCAAGGGATTCGGGGCCCTATGGCTACACCTTC. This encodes CASSPSRDSGPYGYTF.

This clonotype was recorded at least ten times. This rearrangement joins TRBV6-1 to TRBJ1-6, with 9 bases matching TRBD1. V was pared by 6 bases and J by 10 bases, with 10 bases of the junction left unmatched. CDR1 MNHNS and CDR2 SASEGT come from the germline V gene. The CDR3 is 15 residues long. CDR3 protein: CASRSSDRGESPLHF. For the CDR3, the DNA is TGTGCCAGCAGATCTTCGGACAGGGGAGAGTCACCCCTCCACTTT.

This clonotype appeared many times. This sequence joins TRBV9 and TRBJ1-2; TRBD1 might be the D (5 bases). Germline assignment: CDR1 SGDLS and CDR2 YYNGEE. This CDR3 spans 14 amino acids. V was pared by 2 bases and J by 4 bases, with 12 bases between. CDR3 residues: CASSVQGLTYGYTF. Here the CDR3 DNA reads TGTGCCAGCAGCGTCCAGGGCCTTACCTATGGCTACACCTTC.

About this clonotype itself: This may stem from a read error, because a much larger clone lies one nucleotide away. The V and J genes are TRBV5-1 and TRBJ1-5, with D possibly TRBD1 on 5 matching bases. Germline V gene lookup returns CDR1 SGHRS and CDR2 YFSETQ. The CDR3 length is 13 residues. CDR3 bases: TGCGCCAGCAGCCTGCTGGGGGAACAGCGCCAGCATTTT. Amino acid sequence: CASSLLGEQRQHF.

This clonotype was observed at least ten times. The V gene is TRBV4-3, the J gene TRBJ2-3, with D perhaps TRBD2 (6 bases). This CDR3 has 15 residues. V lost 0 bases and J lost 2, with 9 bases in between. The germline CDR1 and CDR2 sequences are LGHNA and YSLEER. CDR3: CASSQDAGNTDTQYF. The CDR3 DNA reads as TGCGCCAGCAGCCAAGATGCGGGAAACACAGATACGCAGTATTTT.

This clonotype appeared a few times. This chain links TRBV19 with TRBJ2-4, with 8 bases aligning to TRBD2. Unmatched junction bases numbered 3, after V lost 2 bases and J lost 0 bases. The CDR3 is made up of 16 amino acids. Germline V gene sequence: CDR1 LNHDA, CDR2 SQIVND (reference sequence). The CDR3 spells CASSILAGLAKNIQYF. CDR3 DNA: TGTGCCAGTAGTATACTAGCGGGTCTAGCCAAAAACATTCAGTACTTC.

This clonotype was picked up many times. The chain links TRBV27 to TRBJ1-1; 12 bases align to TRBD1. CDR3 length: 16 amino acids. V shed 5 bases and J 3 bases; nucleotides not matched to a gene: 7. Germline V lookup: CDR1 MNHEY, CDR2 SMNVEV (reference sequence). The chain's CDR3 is CASSLLGTGGDTEAFF. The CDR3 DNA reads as TGTGCCAGCAGTCTATTAGGGACAGGGGGCGACACTGAAGCTTTCTTT.

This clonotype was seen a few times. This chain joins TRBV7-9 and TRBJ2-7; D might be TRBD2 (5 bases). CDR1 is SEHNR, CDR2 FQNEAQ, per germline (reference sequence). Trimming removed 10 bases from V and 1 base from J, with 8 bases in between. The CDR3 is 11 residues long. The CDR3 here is CATTGSYEQYF. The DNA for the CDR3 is TGTGCCACGACGGGGTCCTACGAGCAGTACTTC. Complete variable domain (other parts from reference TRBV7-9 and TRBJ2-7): DTGVSQNPRHKITKRGQNVTFRCDPISEHNRLYWYRQTLGQGPEFLTYFQNEAQLEKSRLLSDRFSAERPKGSFSTLEIQRTEQGDSAMYLCATTGSYEQYFGPGTRLTVT.

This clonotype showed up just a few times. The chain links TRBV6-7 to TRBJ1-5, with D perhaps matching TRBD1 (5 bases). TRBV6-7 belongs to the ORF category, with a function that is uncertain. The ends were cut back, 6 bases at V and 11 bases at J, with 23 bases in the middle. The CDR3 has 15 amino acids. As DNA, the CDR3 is TGTGCCAGCAGCTCTGAGGACGGCCAGGGATCGGCCCAGCATTTT. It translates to CASSSEDGQGSAQHF.

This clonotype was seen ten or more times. The CDR3: CASSEGTGGWNQPQHF. The CDR3 region has the DNA TGTGCCAGCAGCGAAGGGACAGGGGGCTGGAATCAGCCCCAGCATTTT. The rearrangement joins TRBV11-2 to TRBJ1-5; 12 bases map to TRBD1. The CDR3 sequence is 16 residues long. V lost 5 bases to trimming and J lost 4 bases; unmatched junction nucleotides: 6. In germline, CDR1 is SGHAT, CDR2 FQNNGV.

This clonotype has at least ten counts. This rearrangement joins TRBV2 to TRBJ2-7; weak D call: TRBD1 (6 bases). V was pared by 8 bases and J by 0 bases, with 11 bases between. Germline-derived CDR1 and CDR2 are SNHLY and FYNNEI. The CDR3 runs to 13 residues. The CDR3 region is CASDRGYSYEQYF. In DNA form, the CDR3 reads TGTGCCAGCGATAGGGGGTACTCCTACGAGCAGTACTTC.

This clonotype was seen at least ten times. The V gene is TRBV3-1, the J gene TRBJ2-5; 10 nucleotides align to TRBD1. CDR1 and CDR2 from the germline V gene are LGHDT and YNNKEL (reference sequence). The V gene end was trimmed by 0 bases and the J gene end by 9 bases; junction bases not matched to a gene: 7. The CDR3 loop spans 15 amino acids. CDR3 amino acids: CASSQDWTGGFAQYF. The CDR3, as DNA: TGTGCCAGCAGCCAAGACTGGACAGGGGGGTTCGCCCAGTACTTC.